This note documents a single TCR beta chain sequence. This sample is part of a study of graft-versus-host responses after intestinal transplantation. Some clones are missing from TCRdb's copy, which holds only in-frame ones; the method was immunoSEQ multiplex PCR. The sample consists of about 54,000 clones, roughly nine tenths of them appearing once. This sequence originates from a human patient who received an intestinal transplant, so some T cells may come from the graft donor. The source material was PBMCs, sampled around 95 weeks after intestinal transplant.

CDR3 coding DNA: TGTGCCAGTCAAAGCTCTGGGGCCAACGTCCTGACTTTC. Amino acids: CASQSSGANVLTF. This chain uses TRBV7-3 with TRBJ2-6; D gene uncertain. V shed 9 bases and J shed 0 bases, with 6 bases lying between them. From germline, CDR1 is SGHTA and CDR2 FQGTGA. CDR3 length: 13 amino acids. Full variable domain (missing parts from reference TRBV7-3 and TRBJ2-6): GAGVSQTPSNKVTEKGKYVELRCDPISGHTALYWYRQSLGQGPEFLIYFQGTGAADDSGLPNDRFFAVRPEGSVSTLKIQRTERGDSAVYLCASQSSGANVLTFGAGSRLTVL.